Reported below is one TCR beta chain. The data belong to a study of blood T cell repertoires in COVID-19. Whole-study context: PBMCs, B-cell-depleted T cells, or T cells were the source of the cDNA or gDNA that made up the material.

Clones were read by immunoSEQ multiplex PCR, and TCRdb kept only the in-frame ones, dropping some. The sample shows around 300,000 clones, roughly 90% of them seen only once. The J segment lost 5 bases and the V segment lost 5 bases, leaving 4 bases of the junction unmatched. This CDR3 is built from 14 residues. CDR1 and CDR2 from the germline V gene are SNHLY and FYNNEI. The TCR sequence derives from a woman aged 40 to 50 who had recovered from COVID-19. The sample comprised PBMCs or T cells enriched from blood (not recorded which). The V call is TRBV2, the J call TRBJ2-7; 12 bases map to TRBD2. DNA of the CDR3: TGTGCCAGCAGTACTAGCGGGAGGAGAAACGAGCAGTACTTC. Encoded protein: CASSTSGRRNEQYF. The entire variable domain, with the rest obtained from reference TRBV2 and TRBJ2-7, is as follows: EPEVTQTPSHQVTQMGQEVILRCVPISNHLYFYWYRQILGQKVEFLVSFYNNEISEKSEIFDDQFSVERPDGSNFTLKIRSTKLEDSAMYFCASSTSGRRNEQYFGPGTRLTVT.